This T cell receptor beta chain was sequenced during a study of sequential checkpoint blockade in melanoma. Sample treatment: randomized to nivolumab then ipilimumab (arm A) or the reverse (arm B). The CDR3 totals 16 residues. The germline V gene encodes CDR1 SGDLS and CDR2 YYNGEE. With 0 bases clipped from V and 2 bases from J, the junction kept 3 bases outside the gene matches. The assay was immunoSEQ multiplex PCR, and TCRdb's table has in-frame clones only and misses some. The table records 20,000 to 25,000 clones, around 30% of them present only once. This TCR was recovered from a human donor with melanoma. The sequencing here drew on tumor tissue (inferred from file names), taken from a patient given nivolumab and ipilimumab in sequence. The chain combines TRBV9 with TRBJ2-1; TRBD2 matches 9 bases. The CDR3 sequence: CASSVGAGGPYNEQFF. CDR3 nucleotides: TGTGCCAGCAGCGTAGGGGCGGGGGGGCCCTACAATGAGCAGTTCTTC. Supplemented by reference TRBV9 and TRBJ2-1, the full variable domain reads DSGVTQTPKHLITATGQRVTLRCSPRSGDLSVYWYQQSLDQGLQFLIQYYNGEERAKGNILERFSAQQFPDLHSELNLSSLELGDSALYFCASSVGAGGPYNEQFFGPGTRLTVL.